This T cell receptor beta chain came from a study of T cells in Graves' hyperthyroidism and ophthalmopathy. TCR beta CDR3 regions were amplified from RNA transcripts. The HTBI primer set served for first-round RT-PCR of the TCR CDR3. TCRdb ran MiXCR on the multiplex PCR reads and lists one entry per CDR3 protein. The sample carries 480,000 or so distinct CDR3 sequences, approximately 49% recorded once. Germline-derived CDR1 and CDR2 are SQVTM and ANQGSEA. This CDR3 contains 11 residues. The receptor's source is an adult woman with Graves' disease, either hyperthyroidism or ophthalmopathy (not recorded which). Source material: peripheral blood or thyroid tissue (not recorded which). The V and J genes are TRBV29-1 and TRBJ1-1, with D tentatively TRBD1 (5 bases). The CDR3 spells CSEGTNTEAFF. CDR3 DNA: TGCAGTGAAGGGACTAACACTGAAGCTTTCTTT.